The rows below give T cell receptor beta chains drawn from one sample of a study of cytomegalovirus exposure and HLA in healthy donors. The repertoire was sequenced with immunoSEQ multiplex PCR; TCRdb's copy has only in-frame clones and lacks some. Here the sample spans 150,000 or so clones, approximately 80% being singletons. Material: PBMCs. These receptors were obtained from a male donor in good health and CMV-seronegative. CDR3s include the opening cysteine and the closing phenylalanine or tryptophan. D genes are given only for firm matches. Clone size is stated in some rows and not others, as once, few, many or a class when expanded.

clone size: -
D gene: TRBD2
V gene: TRBV4-3
J gene: TRBJ2-2
CDR3 DNA: TGCGCCAGCAGCCAAGAGACCCCATCCGGGACTAGCGGGATCACCGGGGAGCTGTTTTTT
CDR3 protein: CASSQETPSGTSGITGELFF

clone size: -
D gene: -
V gene: TRBV10-1
J gene: TRBJ1-2
CDR3 DNA: TGCGCCGTCCGGGCCGACGGGAATACTAACTATGGCTACACCTTC
CDR3 protein: CAVRADGNTNYGYTF

clone size: -
D gene: -
V gene: TRBV18
J gene: TRBJ2-7
CDR3 DNA: TGTGCCAGCTCCCCGGGGACTTCCTACGAGCAGTACTTC
CDR3 protein: CASSPGTSYEQYF

clone size: -
D gene: -
V gene: TRBV11-2
J gene: TRBJ1-2
CDR3 DNA: TGTGCCAGCAGTTCTACCGGGATAGCTAACTATGGCTACACCTTC
CDR3 protein: CASSSTGIANYGYTF

clone size: -
D gene: TRBD2
V gene: TRBV27
J gene: TRBJ2-1
CDR3 DNA: TGTGCCAGCAGTTTTCGGGTGCGGCGGGAGGATGACAATGAGCAGTTCTTC
CDR3 protein: CASSFRVRREDDNEQFF

clone size: -
D gene: -
V gene: TRBV6-5
J gene: TRBJ2-7
CDR3 DNA: TGTGCCAGCAGCCCGGGGAGCTACGAGCAGTACTTC
CDR3 protein: CASSPGSYEQYF

clone size: -
D gene: TRBD1
V gene: TRBV11-2
J gene: TRBJ1-5
CDR3 DNA: TGTGCCAGCAGCCCCGGACAGGGGGCTCAGCCCCAGCATTTT
CDR3 protein: CASSPGQGAQPQHF

clone size: few
D gene: -
V gene: TRBV7-2
J gene: TRBJ2-6
CDR3 DNA: TGTGCCAGCAGCTTCATTTCAGGGGCTGGGGCCAACGTCCTGACTTTC
CDR3 protein: CASSFISGAGANVLTF

clone size: -
D gene: TRBD1
V gene: TRBV7-9
J gene: TRBJ2-7
CDR3 DNA: TGTGCCAGCAGCTTGGCTTCGACCGGGACAGCTAACTACGAGCAGTACTTC
CDR3 protein: CASSLASTGTANYEQYF

clone size: -
D gene: -
V gene: TRBV12-5
J gene: TRBJ2-5
CDR3 DNA: TGTGCTAGTGGCCAAGGAGCGGGCCCCCAAGAGACCCAGTACTTC
CDR3 protein: CASGQGAGPQETQYF

clone size: -
D gene: -
V gene: TRBV6-5
J gene: TRBJ2-2
CDR3 DNA: TGTGCCAGCAGTTCCCACAGGGACACCGGGGAGCTGTTTTTT
CDR3 protein: CASSSHRDTGELFF

clone size: -
D gene: TRBD2
V gene: TRBV27
J gene: TRBJ2-1
CDR3 DNA: TGTGCCAGCAGTTTATATAGCGGGGGGGTTGACAATGAGCAGTTCTTC
CDR3 protein: CASSLYSGGVDNEQFF

clone size: -
D gene: -
V gene: TRBV6-6
J gene: TRBJ1-2
CDR3 DNA: TGTGCCAGCAGTTACATGGGGCGAGGCTACACCTTC
CDR3 protein: CASSYMGRGYTF

clone size: -
D gene: TRBD1
V gene: TRBV5-1
J gene: TRBJ1-2
CDR3 DNA: TGCGCCAGCAGCTTGGCCGACAGGGGTCGGAATGGCTACACCTTC
CDR3 protein: CASSLADRGRNGYTF

clone size: -
D gene: -
V gene: TRBV10-2
J gene: TRBJ1-2
CDR3 DNA: TGCGCCAGCAGTGATACGGTGCGATATGGCTACACCTTC
CDR3 protein: CASSDTVRYGYTF

clone size: -
D gene: -
V gene: TRBV2
J gene: TRBJ2-4
CDR3 DNA: TGTGCCAGCAATAGGGATGGAGGAGCCAAAAACATTCAGTACTTC
CDR3 protein: CASNRDGGAKNIQYF

clone size: -
D gene: TRBD2
V gene: TRBV19
J gene: TRBJ2-1
CDR3 DNA: TGTGCCAGTAGTGGGGGACTAGCGGGAGTCGTGGGTGAGCAGTTCTTC
CDR3 protein: CASSGGLAGVVGEQFF

clone size: -
D gene: TRBD2
V gene: TRBV6-1
J gene: TRBJ2-3
CDR3 DNA: TGTGCCAGCAGTGATCCCGCGGGAGCTCGTACAGATACGCAGTATTTT
CDR3 protein: CASSDPAGARTDTQYF

clone size: few
D gene: -
V gene: TRBV9
J gene: TRBJ2-1
CDR3 DNA: TGTGCCAGCAGCGTAGGGGGTAGTTTTGTGGAGGTTGAGCAGTTCTTC
CDR3 protein: CASSVGGSFVEVEQFF

clone size: -
D gene: -
V gene: TRBV4-3
J gene: TRBJ2-5
CDR3 DNA: TGCGCCAGCAGCCAAGAGTCTCCTCTAGGGGCGGAGACCCAGTACTTC
CDR3 protein: CASSQESPLGAETQYF

clone size: -
D gene: -
V gene: TRBV7-9
J gene: TRBJ1-2
CDR3 DNA: TGTGCCAGCTCGGGGTCTAACTATGGCTACACCTTC
CDR3 protein: CASSGSNYGYTF

clone size: -
D gene: TRBD1
V gene: TRBV5-5
J gene: TRBJ2-1
CDR3 DNA: TGTGCCAGCAGTCCCGGGACAGTCAATGAGCAGTTCTTC
CDR3 protein: CASSPGTVNEQFF

clone size: -
D gene: -
V gene: TRBV21-1
J gene: TRBJ2-2
CDR3 DNA: TGTGCCAGCAGCAAGGCCTCGGGGTGGGGTATGGAGGGACAGGGGATCGATCCCGGGGAGCTGTTTTTT
CDR3 protein: CASSKASGWGMEGQGIDPGELFF

clone size: -
D gene: -
V gene: TRBV7-3
J gene: TRBJ2-6
CDR3 DNA: TGTGCCAGCAGCTTTCGAGGACAGACGATCTCTGGGGCCAACGTCCTGACTTTC
CDR3 protein: CASSFRGQTISGANVLTF

clone size: -
D gene: TRBD2
V gene: TRBV6-5
J gene: TRBJ2-1
CDR3 DNA: TGTGCCAGCAGTTACTCTGGACTAGCGGGAGGTACTGAGCAGTTCTTC
CDR3 protein: CASSYSGLAGGTEQFF

clone size: -
D gene: -
V gene: TRBV10-3
J gene: TRBJ2-7
CDR3 DNA: TGTGCCATCAGTGGGGCAGGGGTTTCCTACGAGCAGTACTTC
CDR3 protein: CAISGAGVSYEQYF